The next 12 T cell receptor beta chains were all read from a single sample in a study of blood T cell repertoires in COVID-19. The data were produced by immunoSEQ multiplex PCR, yet TCRdb's version contains in-frame clones alone and is incomplete. In the table there are about half a million clones, about 91% of which are singletons. Specimen: peripheral blood. The receptors here all came from a man aged 18-30 years with COVID-19, enrolled during active disease.

The chain links TRBV11-3 to TRBJ2-4; tentatively, D is TRBD2 (5 bases). The germline V gene encodes CDR1 SGHNT and CDR2 YENEEA. The CDR3 is 16 amino acids. Between the trimmed V and J ends, which lost 4 bases and 2 bases, there was a span of 15 bases. The CDR3 DNA reads as TGTGCCAGCAGCTACACTCCCCGAGGGACCAAAAACATTCAGTACTTC. Translation gives CASSYTPRGTKNIQYF.

This chain links TRBV10-2 with TRBJ2-4; maybe TRBD2 (5 bases). V was cut by 6 bases and J by 5 bases, with 11 bases left in between. The CDR3 runs to 13 residues. Germline lookup yields CDR1 WSHSY and CDR2 SAAADI. The CDR3 protein is CASRTSGENIQYF. The DNA of the CDR3 is TGCGCCAGCAGAACCTCCGGGGAAAACATTCAGTACTTC.

This chain uses TRBV7-6 with TRBJ2-2; D is perhaps TRBD1 (6 bases). V shed 0 bases and J shed 0 bases, with 17 bases lying between them. The CDR3 consists of 19 residues. The germline V gene has CDR1 SGHVS and CDR2 FNYEAQ. CDR3 sequence (DNA): TGTGCCAGCAGCTTAGCCCTACGCCGACAGGTCCCGAACACCGGGGAGCTGTTTTTT. Protein sequence: CASSLALRRQVPNTGELFF.

The gene calls are TRBV29-1 and TRBJ1-2, with 7 bases aligning to TRBD1. The CDR3 is 15 residues long. V shed 7 bases and J 0 bases; nucleotides not matched to a gene: 11. Germline V gene sequence: CDR1 SQVTM, CDR2 ANQGSEA. CDR3 protein: CSGFQGGATNYGYTF. CDR3 sequence (DNA): TGCAGCGGGTTTCAGGGGGGCGCGACTAACTATGGCTACACCTTC.

This clone appeared a single time. This chain uses TRBV13 with TRBJ2-3; 7 bases are shared with TRBD2. Looked up from germline, CDR1 is PRHDT and CDR2 is FYEKMQ (reference sequence). This CDR3 contains 15 residues. Trimming cost V 4 bases and J 5 bases; bases outside gene matches: 9. The CDR3 sequence is CASSSERGIGDTQYF. As DNA, the CDR3 is TGTGCCAGCAGCTCCGAGCGGGGAATTGGAGATACGCAGTATTTT.

The rearrangement links TRBV15 to TRBJ2-7; D is possibly TRBD1 (5 bases). With 0 bases removed from V and 7 bases from J, the gap between germline ends came to 10 bases. Germline-derived CDR1 and CDR2 are LNHNV and YYDKDF (reference sequence). The CDR3 sequence is 13 residues long. The CDR3 nucleotides read TGTGCCACCAGCAGAGATGGTAGGGGAGAGCAGTACTTC. It yields the protein CATSRDGRGEQYF.

This clone has only one observation. CDR3 nucleotide sequence: TGTGCCACCAGTGCCCGCGGGGTGAATGAGCAGTTCTTC. Its translation: CATSARGVNEQFF. The chain joins TRBV24-1 to TRBJ2-1; D may be TRBD2 (6 bases). This CDR3 spans 13 amino acids. CDR1 and CDR2 (germline): KGHDR, SFDVKD. The V end was cut by 5 bases, the J end by 7 bases, with 11 bases between.

V gene TRBV30 combines with J gene TRBJ2-1; the D is unclear. Looked up from germline, CDR1 is GTSNPN and CDR2 is SVGIG (reference sequence). The length of the CDR3 is 11 residues. V lost 4 bases and J lost 7, with 8 bases in between. As DNA, the CDR3 is TGTGCCTGGACCGCGGAGAATGAGCAGTTCTTC. It encodes CAWTAENEQFF.

V is TRBV7-9 and J is TRBJ2-7; perhaps TRBD2 as D (5 bases). Germline V gives CDR1 SEHNR, CDR2 FQNEAQ (reference sequence). V was clipped by 3 bases and J by 0 bases, with 6 bases between them. This CDR3 has 13 amino acids. The CDR3 nucleotides are TGTGCCAGCAGCTTCCGGGACTCCTACGAGCAGTACTTC. It specifies CASSFRDSYEQYF.

V and J are TRBV27 and TRBJ1-2, with 9 bases identical to TRBD1. Germline-derived CDR1 and CDR2 are MNHEY and SMNVEV (reference sequence). This CDR3 spans 14 amino acids. The J segment lost 3 bases and the V segment lost 5 bases, leaving 4 bases of the junction unmatched. CDR3 in amino acids: CASSPTGGDYGYTF. The CDR3 DNA reads TGTGCCAGCAGTCCGACAGGGGGAGACTATGGCTACACCTTC.

This clone was seen only a few times. This chain links TRBV5-1 with TRBJ2-7; TRBD2 matches 8 bases. Germline V lookup: CDR1 SGHRS, CDR2 YFSETQ. The CDR3 covers 15 residues. V lost 2 bases, J lost 9 bases, and 13 bases stayed unmatched. The CDR3 is CASSFEGQAGVGQYF. The CDR3 coding sequence is TGCGCCAGCAGCTTCGAGGGCCAAGCGGGAGTGGGGCAGTACTTC.

The chain recombines TRBV7-9 with TRBJ2-3, with D maybe TRBD2 (6 bases). V was cut by 1 base and J by 2 bases, with 13 bases left in between. The CDR3 length is 16 residues. CDR1 SEHNR and CDR2 FQNEAQ come from the germline V gene (reference sequence). In DNA, the CDR3 is TGTGCCAGCAGCTTAGGTACTAGCAGGATCACAGATACGCAGTATTTT. Amino acids: CASSLGTSRITDTQYF.